These 14 T cell receptor beta chains share one sample of origin, sequenced in a study of PD-L1 blockade in urothelial cancer. The repertoire was sequenced with immunoSEQ multiplex PCR; TCRdb's copy has only in-frame clones and lacks some. The sample carries 44,000 or so clones, about 91% recorded once. This specimen was PBMCs, taken around atezolizumab (anti-PD-L1) treatment. These receptors all come from an elderly man with urothelial cancer.

This clone was recorded a few times. J is TRBJ1-5 and V is TRBV19, with 7 bases identical to TRBD1. Germline lookup yields CDR1 LNHDA and CDR2 SQIVND (reference sequence). This CDR3 has 14 amino acids. The V segment lost 10 bases and the J segment 0 bases; nucleotides outside the gene matches: 6. CDR3 sequence reads: CAIGTDLSNQPQHF. CDR3 in DNA: TGTGCCATTGGGACAGACCTTAGCAATCAGCCCCAGCATTTT.

The chain joins TRBV5-1 to TRBJ1-4; TRBD1 matches 11 bases. The CDR3 consists of 15 residues. The V segment lost 4 bases and the J segment 8 bases; nucleotides outside the gene matches: 7. Germline V CDR1 and CDR2: SGHRS, YFSETQ. CDR3 sequence: CASSIGTGGNEKLFF. CDR3 sequence (DNA): TGCGCCAGCAGCATCGGGACAGGGGGTAACGAAAAACTGTTTTTT.

This chain joins TRBV11-2 and TRBJ2-3; TRBD2 is a possible D gene (5 bases). Trimming left V 8 bases short and J 6 bases short, with 12 bases between. The CDR3 totals 12 residues. In germline, CDR1 is SGHAT, CDR2 FQNNGV. CDR3 DNA sequence: TGTGCCAGCGGGGAGTTCGGGGATACGCAGTATTTT. Encoded protein: CASGEFGDTQYF.

This clone was seen just once. The chain carries TRBV25-1 and TRBJ2-6; no reliable D call. The CDR3 has 15 amino acids. V was pared by 4 bases and J by 0 bases, with 7 bases between. Germline V CDR1 and CDR2: MGHDK, SYGVNS. The CDR3, as DNA: TGTGCCAGCAGTGCTTACAACTCTGGGGCCAACGTCCTGACTTTC. Its translation: CASSAYNSGANVLTF.

The chain joins TRBV6-5 to TRBJ1-5, with a tentative D call TRBD1 (6 bases). V was pared by 4 bases and J by 7 bases, with 11 bases between. Germline V gene sequence: CDR1 MNHEY, CDR2 SVGAGI. The CDR3 covers 13 residues. CDR3 coding DNA: TGTGCCAGCAGTTCCCAAACAGGGCAGCCCCAGCATTTT. It encodes CASSSQTGQPQHF.

The genes are TRBV9 and TRBJ2-2; 13 bases are a match to TRBD2. CDR3 length equals 15 residues. The J segment lost 5 bases and the V segment lost 4 bases, leaving 2 bases of the junction unmatched. Per the germline V gene, CDR1 is SGDLS and CDR2 is YYNGEE. The CDR3: CASSQGLAGTGELFF. The CDR3 DNA sequence: TGTGCCAGCAGCCAGGGACTAGCGGGAACCGGGGAGCTGTTTTTT. Full variable domain (remainder filled in from reference TRBV9 and TRBJ2-2): DSGVTQTPKHLITATGQRVTLRCSPRSGDLSVYWYQQSLDQGLQFLIQYYNGEERAKGNILERFSAQQFPDLHSELNLSSLELGDSALYFCASSQGLAGTGELFFGEGSRLTVL.

CDR3 amino acids: CASSLGAALDYGYTF. Written as DNA, the CDR3 is TGTGCCAGCAGCTTAGGGGCAGCCCTTGACTATGGCTACACCTTC. V and J are TRBV7-9 and TRBJ1-2; D is ambiguous. This CDR3 has 15 amino acids. Trimming took off 1 base at V and 3 bases at J, with 12 bases between the two ends. Germline V gene lookup returns CDR1 SEHNR and CDR2 FQNEAQ (reference sequence).

This clone turned up a few times. This rearrangement joins TRBV15 to TRBJ2-7; TRBD2 matches 10 bases. V trimming: 0 bases; J trimming: 5 bases; junction bases outside the gene matches: 7. From germline, CDR1 is LNHNV and CDR2 YYDKDF (reference sequence). The CDR3 is made up of 16 amino acids. The CDR3 reads CATSRDSGLAIHEQYF. The CDR3 coding sequence is TGTGCCACCAGCAGAGATTCGGGACTAGCGATCCACGAGCAGTACTTC.

The V call is TRBV11-3, the J call TRBJ2-1, with 8 bases lining up with TRBD1. The CDR3 runs to 15 residues. V dropped 4 bases and J dropped 1; count of bases not matched to a gene: 3. The germline gives CDR1 SGHNT, CDR2 YENEEA. The CDR3 DNA is TGTGCCAGCAGCTCCGGACAGGGATCCTACAATGAGCAGTTCTTC. It codes for CASSSGQGSYNEQFF.

The rearrangement joins TRBV7-7 to TRBJ1-2, with 7 bases lining up with TRBD1. The CDR3 totals 15 residues. The J segment lost 8 bases and the V segment lost 1 base, leaving 10 bases of the junction unmatched. CDR1 and CDR2 from the germline V gene are SSHAT and FNYEAQ (reference sequence). The CDR3 loop is CASSLGDSGERGYTF. Written as DNA, the CDR3 is TGTGCCAGCAGCTTAGGGGACAGTGGGGAAAGGGGCTACACCTTC.

This chain joins TRBV19 and TRBJ2-7; 12 bases fit TRBD2. V trimming: 4 bases; J trimming: 7 bases; junction bases outside the gene matches: 8. This CDR3 comprises 15 residues. Looked up from germline, CDR1 is LNHDA and CDR2 is SQIVND (reference sequence). CDR3 sequence: CASSRLAGDSGEQYF. The CDR3 DNA reads as TGTGCCAGTAGTAGACTAGCGGGAGATTCTGGGGAGCAGTACTTC.

This sequence joins TRBV10-3 and TRBJ1-1; D uncertain. The CDR3 runs to 14 residues. V was clipped by 6 bases and J by 3 bases, with 14 bases between them. Germline V gives CDR1 ENHRY, CDR2 SYGVKD. CDR3 nucleotide sequence: TGTGCCATCAGAGGCCGACGGGATGACACTGAAGCTTTCTTT. This codes for CAIRGRRDDTEAFF.

The rearrangement joins TRBV2 to TRBJ2-3; 7 nucleotides match TRBD1. The CDR3 contains 13 residues. Trimming removed 0 bases from V and 11 bases from J; junction bases left unmatched: 5. Germline lookup yields CDR1 SNHLY and CDR2 FYNNEI. The CDR3: CASSEARQGKQYF. CDR3 in DNA: TGTGCCAGCAGTGAAGCAAGACAGGGAAAGCAGTATTTT. Using reference TRBV2 and TRBJ2-3 for the parts outside the CDR3, the full variable domain is EPEVTQTPSHQVTQMGQEVILRCVPISNHLYFYWYRQILGQKVEFLVSFYNNEISEKSEIFDDQFSVERPDGSNFTLKIRSTKLEDSAMYFCASSEARQGKQYFGPGTRLTVL.

This clone was seen only a few times. The V gene is TRBV6-5, the J gene TRBJ1-4; 10 bases fit TRBD1. Losses at the gene ends were 5 bases for V and 8 bases for J; bases not matched to a gene: 5. The germline V gene encodes CDR1 MNHEY and CDR2 SVGAGI. The CDR3 has 14 residues. Written as DNA, the CDR3 is TGTGCCAGCAGTGAAGGGACAGGGGTAGAAAAACTGTTTTTT. Residues: CASSEGTGVEKLFF.